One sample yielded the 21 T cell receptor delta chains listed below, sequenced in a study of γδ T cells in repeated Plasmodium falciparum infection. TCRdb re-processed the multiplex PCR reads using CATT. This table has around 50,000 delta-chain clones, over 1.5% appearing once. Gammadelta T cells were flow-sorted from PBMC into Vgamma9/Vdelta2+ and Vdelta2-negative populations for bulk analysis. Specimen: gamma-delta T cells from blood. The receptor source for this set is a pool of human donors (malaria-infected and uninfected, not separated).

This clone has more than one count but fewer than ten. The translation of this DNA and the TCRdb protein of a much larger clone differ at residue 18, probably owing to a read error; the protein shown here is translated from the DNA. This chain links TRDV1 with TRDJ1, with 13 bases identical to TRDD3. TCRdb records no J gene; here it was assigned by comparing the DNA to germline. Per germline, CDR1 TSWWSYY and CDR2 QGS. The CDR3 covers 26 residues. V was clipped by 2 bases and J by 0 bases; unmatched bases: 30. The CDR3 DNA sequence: TGTGCTCTTGGGGAATCAGACTTCCTCATCCCTCCGAACTGGGGGATACGCAGCCCATACACCGATAAACTCATCTTT. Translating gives CALGESDFLIPPNWGIRSPYTDKLIF.

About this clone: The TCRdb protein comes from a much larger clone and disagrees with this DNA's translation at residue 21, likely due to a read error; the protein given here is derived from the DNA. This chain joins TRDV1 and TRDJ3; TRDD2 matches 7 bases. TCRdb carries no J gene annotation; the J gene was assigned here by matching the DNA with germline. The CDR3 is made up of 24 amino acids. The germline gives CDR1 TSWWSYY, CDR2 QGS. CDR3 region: CALGIHGFLYQHRVDSWDTRRMFF. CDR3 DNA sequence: TGTGCTCTTGGGATACACGGCTTCCTATACCAGCACCGGGTCGACTCCTGGGACACCCGACGGATGTTTTTC.

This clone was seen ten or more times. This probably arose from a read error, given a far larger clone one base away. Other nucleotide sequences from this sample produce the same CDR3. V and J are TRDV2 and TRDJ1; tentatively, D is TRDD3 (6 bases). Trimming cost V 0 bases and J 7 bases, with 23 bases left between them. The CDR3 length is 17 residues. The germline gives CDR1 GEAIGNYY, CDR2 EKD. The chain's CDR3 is CACDTRVDTGCECKLIF. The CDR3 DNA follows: TGTGCCTGTGACACCCGTGTTGACACTGGGTGCGAGTGTAAACTCATCTTT.

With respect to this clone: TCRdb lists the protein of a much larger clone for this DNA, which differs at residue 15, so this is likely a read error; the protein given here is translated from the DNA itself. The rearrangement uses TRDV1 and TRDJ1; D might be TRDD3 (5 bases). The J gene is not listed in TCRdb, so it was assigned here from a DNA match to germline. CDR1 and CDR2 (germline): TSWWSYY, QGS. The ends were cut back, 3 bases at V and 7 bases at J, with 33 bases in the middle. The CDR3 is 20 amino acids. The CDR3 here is CALGDRHSVRGKVGSVKLIF. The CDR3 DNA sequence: TGTGCTCTTGGGGATCGGCATAGCGTCCGAGGGAAGGTGGGGAGCGTTAAACTCATCTTT.

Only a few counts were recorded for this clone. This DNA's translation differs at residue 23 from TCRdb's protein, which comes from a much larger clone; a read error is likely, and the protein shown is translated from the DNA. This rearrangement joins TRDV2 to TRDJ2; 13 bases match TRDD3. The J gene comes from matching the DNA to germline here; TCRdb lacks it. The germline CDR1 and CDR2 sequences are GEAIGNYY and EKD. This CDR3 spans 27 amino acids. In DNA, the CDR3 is TGTGCCTGTGACACTTTACTGGGGGATACGCACCTCGGAGGACTGGGGGATACCCCCGTAAAAACAGAACAACTCTTCTTT. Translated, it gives CACDTLLGDTHLGGLGDTPVKTEQLFF.

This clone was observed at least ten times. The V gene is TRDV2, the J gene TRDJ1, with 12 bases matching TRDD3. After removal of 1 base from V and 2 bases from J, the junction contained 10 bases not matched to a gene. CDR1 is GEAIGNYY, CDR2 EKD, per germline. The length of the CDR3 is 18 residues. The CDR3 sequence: CACDTLRTGGYLTDKLIF. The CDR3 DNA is TGTGCCTGTGACACACTACGTACTGGGGGATACCTAACCGATAAACTCATCTTT.

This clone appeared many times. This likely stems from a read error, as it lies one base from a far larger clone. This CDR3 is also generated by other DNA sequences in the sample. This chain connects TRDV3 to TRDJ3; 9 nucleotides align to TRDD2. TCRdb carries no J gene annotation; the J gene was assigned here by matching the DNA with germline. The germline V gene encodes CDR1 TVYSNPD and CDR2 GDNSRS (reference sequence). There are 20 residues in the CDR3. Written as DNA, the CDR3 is TGTGCCTCCTGGCCTTCCTACGTATCTGGACGCTCCTGGGACACCAGACAGATGTTTTTC. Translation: CASWPSYVSGRSWDTRQMFF. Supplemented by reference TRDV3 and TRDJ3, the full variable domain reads CDKVTQSSPDQTVASGSEVVLLCTYDTVYSNPDLFWYRIRPDYSFQFVFYGDNSRSEGADFTQGRFSVKHILTQKAFHLVISPVRTEDSATYYCASWPSYVSGRSWDTRQMFFGTGIKLFVEP.

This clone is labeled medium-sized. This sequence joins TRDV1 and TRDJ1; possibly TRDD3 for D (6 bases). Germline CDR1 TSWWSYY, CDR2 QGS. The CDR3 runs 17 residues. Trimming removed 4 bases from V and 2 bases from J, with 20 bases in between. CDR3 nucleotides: TGTGCTCTTGGGGCCGAAGGGGGGACCCCGGGTACCGATAAACTCATCTTT. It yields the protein CALGAEGGTPGTDKLIF.

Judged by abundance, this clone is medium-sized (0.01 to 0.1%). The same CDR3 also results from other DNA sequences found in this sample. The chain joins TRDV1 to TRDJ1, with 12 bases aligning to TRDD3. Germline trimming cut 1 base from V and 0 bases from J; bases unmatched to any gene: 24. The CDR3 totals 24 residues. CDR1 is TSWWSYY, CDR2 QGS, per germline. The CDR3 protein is CALGEPTFFCPNWGIPCYTDKLIF. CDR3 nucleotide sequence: TGTGCTCTTGGGGAACCCACCTTTTTCTGTCCTAACTGGGGGATACCCTGCTACACCGATAAACTCATCTTT.

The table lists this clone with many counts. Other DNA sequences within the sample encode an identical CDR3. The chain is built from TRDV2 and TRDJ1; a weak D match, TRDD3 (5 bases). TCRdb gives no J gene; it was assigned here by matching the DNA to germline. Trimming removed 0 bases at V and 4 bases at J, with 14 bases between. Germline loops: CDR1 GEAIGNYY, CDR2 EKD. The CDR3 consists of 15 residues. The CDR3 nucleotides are TGTGCCTGTGACACCGTAGGGGGTCATCTCGATAAACTCATCTTT. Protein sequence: CACDTVGGHLDKLIF.

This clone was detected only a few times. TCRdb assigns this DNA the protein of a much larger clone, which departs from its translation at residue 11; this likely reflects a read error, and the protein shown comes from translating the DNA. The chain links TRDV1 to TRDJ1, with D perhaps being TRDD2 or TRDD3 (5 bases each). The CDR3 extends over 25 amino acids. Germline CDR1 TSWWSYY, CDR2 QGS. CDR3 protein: CALGEVGLHLWDEVRRPLYTDKLIF. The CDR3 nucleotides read TGTGCTCTTGGGGAAGTGGGCCTACACCTGTGGGATGAAGTGAGGAGGCCACTGTACACCGATAAGCTCATCTTT.

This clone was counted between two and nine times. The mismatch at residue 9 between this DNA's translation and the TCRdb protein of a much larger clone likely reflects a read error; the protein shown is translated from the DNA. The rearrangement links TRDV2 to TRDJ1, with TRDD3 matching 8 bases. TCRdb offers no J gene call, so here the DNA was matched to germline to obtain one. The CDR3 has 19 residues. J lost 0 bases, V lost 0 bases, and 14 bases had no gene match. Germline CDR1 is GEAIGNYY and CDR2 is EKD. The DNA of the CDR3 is TGTGCCTGTGACACCGGACTGGGGGGTACGCTTATGTACACCGATAAACTCATCTTT. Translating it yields CACDTGLGGTLMYTDKLIF.

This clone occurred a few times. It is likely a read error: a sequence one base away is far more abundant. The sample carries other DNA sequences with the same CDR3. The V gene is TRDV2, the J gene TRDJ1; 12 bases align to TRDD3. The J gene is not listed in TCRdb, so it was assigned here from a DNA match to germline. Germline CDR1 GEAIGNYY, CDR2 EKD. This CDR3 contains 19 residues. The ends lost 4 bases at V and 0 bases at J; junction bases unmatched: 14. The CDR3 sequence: CACDRLTGGYLQYTDKLIF. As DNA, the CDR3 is TGTGCCTGTGATCGATTAACTGGGGGATACTTGCAGTACACCGATAAACTCATCTTT.

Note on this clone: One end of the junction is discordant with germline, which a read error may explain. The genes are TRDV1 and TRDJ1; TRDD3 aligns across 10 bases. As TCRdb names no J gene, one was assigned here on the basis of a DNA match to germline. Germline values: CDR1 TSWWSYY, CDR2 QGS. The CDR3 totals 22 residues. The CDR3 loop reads CSGYRFLPKTWGIILYTDKLIF. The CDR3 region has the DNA TGCTCTGGGTACCGTTTCCTTCCGAAAACCTGGGGGATAATACTCTACACCGATAAACTCATCTTT.

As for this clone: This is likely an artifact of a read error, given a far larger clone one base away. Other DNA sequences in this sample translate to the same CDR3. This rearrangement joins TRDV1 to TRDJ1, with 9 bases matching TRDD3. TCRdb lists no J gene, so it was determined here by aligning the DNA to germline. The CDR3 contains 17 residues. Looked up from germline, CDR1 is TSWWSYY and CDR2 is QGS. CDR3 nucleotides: TGTGCCCTTGGGGACATCTCTGGGGGATTCCTCACCGATAAACTCATCTTT. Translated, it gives CALGDISGGFLTDKLIF.

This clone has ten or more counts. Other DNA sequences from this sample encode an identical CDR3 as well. CDR3 region: CALGDLFPTGGNGGYGTDKLIF. CDR3 DNA sequence: TGTGCTCTTGGGGATTTATTTCCTACGGGGGGCAATGGGGGATACGGTACCGATAAACTCATCTTT. The V call is TRDV1, the J call TRDJ1, with TRDD3 identical over 11 bases. Looked up from germline, CDR1 is TSWWSYY and CDR2 is QGS. This CDR3 has 22 amino acids. The junction had 23 bases not matched to a gene; V was cut back by 3 bases and J by 2 bases.

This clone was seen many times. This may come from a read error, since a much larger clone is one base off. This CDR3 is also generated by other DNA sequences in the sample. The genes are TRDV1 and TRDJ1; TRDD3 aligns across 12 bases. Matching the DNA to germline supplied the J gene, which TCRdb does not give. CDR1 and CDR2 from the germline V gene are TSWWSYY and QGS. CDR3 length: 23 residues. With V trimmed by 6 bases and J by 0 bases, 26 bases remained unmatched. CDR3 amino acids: CALGEPAKSRMNWGIPYTDKLIF. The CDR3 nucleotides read TGTGCTCTTGGTGAGCCGGCTAAGAGCAGAATGAACTGGGGGATACCGTACACCGATAAACTCATCTTT.

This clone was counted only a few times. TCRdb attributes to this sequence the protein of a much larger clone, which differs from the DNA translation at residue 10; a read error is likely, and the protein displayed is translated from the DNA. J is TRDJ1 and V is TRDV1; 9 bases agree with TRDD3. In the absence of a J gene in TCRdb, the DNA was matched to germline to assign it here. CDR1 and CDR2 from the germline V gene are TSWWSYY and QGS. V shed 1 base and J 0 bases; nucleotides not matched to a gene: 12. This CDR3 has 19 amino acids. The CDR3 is CALGEPTSGGGYYTDKLIF. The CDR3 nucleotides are TGTGCTCTTGGGGAACCCACCTCCGGGGGGGGATACTACACCGATAAACTCATCTTT.

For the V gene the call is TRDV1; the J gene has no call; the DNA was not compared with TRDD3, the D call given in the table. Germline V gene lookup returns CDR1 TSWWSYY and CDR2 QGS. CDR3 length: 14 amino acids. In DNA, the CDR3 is TGTGCTCTTGGGGACCTTACTGGGGGATACGCTCTCATCTTT. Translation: CALGDLTGGYALIF.

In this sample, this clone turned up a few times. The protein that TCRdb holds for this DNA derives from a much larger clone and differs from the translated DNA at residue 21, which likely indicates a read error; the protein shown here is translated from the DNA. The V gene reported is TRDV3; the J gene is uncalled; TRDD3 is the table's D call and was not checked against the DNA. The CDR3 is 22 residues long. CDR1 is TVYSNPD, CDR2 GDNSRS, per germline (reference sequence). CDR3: CAFRTLFPTGYWWVNYTDKLTF. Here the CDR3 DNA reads TGTGCCTTCCGAACTTTATTTCCTACGGGCTACTGGTGGGTCAACTACACCGATAAACTCACCTTT.

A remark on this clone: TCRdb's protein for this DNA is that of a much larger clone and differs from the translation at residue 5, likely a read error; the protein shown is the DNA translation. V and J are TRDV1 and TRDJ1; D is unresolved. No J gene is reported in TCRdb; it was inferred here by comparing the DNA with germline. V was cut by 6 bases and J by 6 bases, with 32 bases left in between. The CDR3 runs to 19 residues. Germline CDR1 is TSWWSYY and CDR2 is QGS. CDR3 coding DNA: TGTGCTCTTGGTGGGTCCCTGAAGGCCCGGGAGCGTCTAAGATATAAACTCATCTTT. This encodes CALGGSLKARERLRYKLIF.